These 8 T cell receptor beta chains came from one sample sequenced in a study of cytomegalovirus exposure and HLA in healthy donors. The PCR was carried out with 60 Vbeta primers and 13 Jbeta primers. The data were produced by immunoSEQ multiplex PCR, yet TCRdb's version contains in-frame clones alone and is incomplete. The table has around 78,000 clones, over 60% seen once; the top ten hold about 1.1%. Sequencing used PBMCs. These receptors all come from a male donor in good health and CMV-seronegative.

This clone was seen once. Other DNA sequences within the sample encode an identical CDR3. The chain combines TRBV6-1 with TRBJ2-1, with 8 positions matching TRBD1. This CDR3 spans 16 amino acids. Germline values: CDR1 MNHNS, CDR2 SASEGT. With 2 bases clipped from V and 5 bases from J, the junction kept 8 bases outside the gene matches. The CDR3 nucleotides are TGTGCCAGCAGTGAAATGGGGACAGGAGTCCACAATGAGCAGTTCTTC. Protein product: CASSEMGTGVHNEQFF.

There are a few counts of this clone. The chain recombines TRBV5-1 with TRBJ2-7; TRBD1 matches 11 bases. J was trimmed by 2 bases and V by 1 base; bases with no gene match: 2. Looked up from germline, CDR1 is SGHRS and CDR2 is YFSETQ. CDR3 size: 15 residues. The CDR3 DNA reads as TGCGCCAGCAGCTTGACGGGACAGGGGGCCTACGAGCAGTACTTC. Translated: CASSLTGQGAYEQYF.

The chain uses TRBV5-4 and TRBJ2-5; D is perhaps TRBD1 (6 bases). Trimming cost V 2 bases and J 0 bases, with 8 bases left between them. The CDR3 has 14 residues. The V gene's germline CDR1 is SGHNT and CDR2 YYREEE (reference sequence). In DNA form, the CDR3 reads TGTGCCAGCAGCTTACCAGGGGACCAAGAGACCCAGTACTTC. Translated, it gives CASSLPGDQETQYF.

This chain joins TRBV28 and TRBJ2-3; TRBD2 aligns across 9 bases. The CDR3 totals 16 residues. Germline CDR1 reads MDHEN; CDR2 reads SYDVKM. Losses at the gene ends were 4 bases for V and 7 bases for J; bases not matched to a gene: 12. CDR3 residues: CASSSSTGREGNTQYF. DNA of the CDR3: TGTGCCAGCAGTTCCTCCACGGGGCGGGAGGGAAATACGCAGTATTTT.

The CDR3 DNA follows: TGTGCCAGTAGACATAGAGGGCAGCGCGCACCCCAGCATTTT. Its protein product is CASRHRGQRAPQHF. V usage is TRBV19 and J usage is TRBJ1-5; D unresolved. Looked up from germline, CDR1 is LNHDA and CDR2 is SQIVND (reference sequence). This CDR3 spans 14 amino acids. Trimming shortened V by 6 bases and J by 10 bases, and 19 bases separated the two germline ends.

The chain carries TRBV5-1 and TRBJ2-7, with a weak D call TRBD1 (5 bases). There are 11 residues in the CDR3. Germline values: CDR1 SGHRS, CDR2 YFSETQ. V was trimmed by 7 bases and J by 1 base, leaving 6 bases between them. The CDR3 coding sequence is TGCGCCAGCTCAGGGTCCTACGAGCAGTACTTC. Amino acids: CASSGSYEQYF.

The V and J genes are TRBV19 and TRBJ1-1; D might be TRBD1 (6 bases). Germline V lookup: CDR1 LNHDA, CDR2 SQIVND (reference sequence). CDR3 length: 13 residues. V was cut by 5 bases and J by 8 bases, with 15 bases left in between. CDR3 residues: CASSARTVLEAFF. For the CDR3, the DNA is TGTGCCAGTAGTGCCCGGACAGTTTTAGAAGCTTTCTTT.

The gene calls are TRBV2 and TRBJ2-1; TRBD1 aligns across 8 bases. This CDR3 comprises 13 residues. Germline values: CDR1 SNHLY, CDR2 FYNNEI. J was trimmed by 4 bases and V by 4 bases; bases with no gene match: 0. CDR3 protein: CASSGTGYNEQFF. The CDR3 nucleotides read TGTGCCAGCAGTGGGACAGGGTACAATGAGCAGTTCTTC.